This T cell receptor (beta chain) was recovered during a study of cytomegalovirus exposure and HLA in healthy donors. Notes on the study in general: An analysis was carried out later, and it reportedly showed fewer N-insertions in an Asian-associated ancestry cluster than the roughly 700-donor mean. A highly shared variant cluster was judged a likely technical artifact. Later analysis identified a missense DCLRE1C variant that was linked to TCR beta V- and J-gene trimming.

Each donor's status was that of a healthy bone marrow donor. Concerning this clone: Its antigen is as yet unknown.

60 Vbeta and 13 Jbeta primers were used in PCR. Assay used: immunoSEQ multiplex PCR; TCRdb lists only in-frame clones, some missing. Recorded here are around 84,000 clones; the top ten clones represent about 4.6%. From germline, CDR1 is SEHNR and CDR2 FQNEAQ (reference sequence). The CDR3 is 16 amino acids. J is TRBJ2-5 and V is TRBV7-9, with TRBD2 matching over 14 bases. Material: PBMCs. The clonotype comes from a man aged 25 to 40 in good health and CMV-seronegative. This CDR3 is CAAFGTSGSRYGTQYF. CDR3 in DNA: TGTGCAGCGTTTGGGACTAGCGGGAGTCGGTACGGGACCCAGTACTTC.